This entry features one T cell receptor (beta chain) sequence. Antigen unknown. This record comes from a study of OX40 agonist ivuxolimab in advanced cancers. At the level of the study: The dose of intravenous ivuxolimab that patients received every 2 weeks ranged from 0.01 to 10 mg/kg. Whole-study findings and limits: Partial responders receiving 0.1-3.0 mg/kg showed among the lowest clonal expansion.

With 6 bases removed from V and 0 bases from J, the gap between germline ends came to 10 bases. The CDR3 runs 14 residues. CDR1 and CDR2 (germline): SNHLY, FYNNEI. Clones were sequenced by immunoSEQ multiplex PCR, and TCRdb holds only the in-frame ones, with some missing. The data show fewer than 60,000 clones, with approximately 90% seen just once and 0.76% held by the top ten. This receptor was obtained from an adult with an advanced solid tumor such as melanoma, head and neck, liver or kidney cancer. This chain joins TRBV2 and TRBJ2-3; D not resolved. The source was CD4+ or CD8+ T cells sorted from blood, collected in a trial of the OX40 agonist ivuxolimab. In DNA form, the CDR3 reads TGTGCCAGCAGAGGATTTTCCAGCACAGATACGCAGTATTTT. It yields the protein CASRGFSSTDTQYF.